This T cell receptor beta chain came from a study of beta chain features in type 1 diabetes. The CDR3 covers 13 residues. The germline V gene encodes CDR1 LGHNA and CDR2 YNFKEQ. V was clipped by 4 bases and J by 3 bases; unmatched bases: 3. Isolated RNA was reverse transcribed in full, so expressed TCRB transcripts were sequenced. The protocol was immunoSEQ multiplex PCR, while the TCRdb copy is restricted to in-frame clones and leaves out a portion. The data hold tens of thousands of clones, with around 50% observed a single time. The sequencing sample was made of Tregs from blood. This clonotype originated in a woman aged 18-29 years in good health. The chain links TRBV4-2 to TRBJ2-7; 7 positions match TRBD2. In DNA, the CDR3 is TGTGCCAGCAGCCCTTCGGGGGGCTACGAGCAGTACTTC. This translates into CASSPSGGYEQYF.